The 24 T cell receptor beta chains below all came from one sample that was sequenced in a study of T-cell reconstitution after alpha-beta-depleted transplantation in children. Preparation of the TCRbeta library used unique molecular identifiers. TCRdb redid the calling of the PCR reads with MiXCR, one entry per CDR3 protein. Of fewer than 550,000 distinct CDR3 sequences in the sample, approximately 11% were seen once. The source was PBMCs from the stem cell graft donor, collected from the stem cell graft. All receptors come from a human donor who donated a stem cell graft to a child with acute myeloid leukemia.

The chain combines TRBV2 with TRBJ2-1; TRBD2 agrees at 10 bases. Germline V CDR1 and CDR2: SNHLY, FYNNEI. The CDR3 loop spans 15 amino acids. After removal of 6 bases from V and 14 bases from J, the junction contained 16 bases not matched to a gene. CDR3 region: CASSPSSGGDRDEFF. The DNA of the CDR3 is TGTGCCAGCAGCCCATCAAGCGGGGGGGATCGTGATGAGTTCTTC.

This clonotype has a handful of counts. The chain links TRBV12-3 or TRBV12-4 to TRBJ1-1; 9 nucleotides align to TRBD1. The CDR3 is 12 residues long. The V gene end was trimmed by 5 bases and the J gene end by 12 bases; junction bases not matched to a gene: 7. DNA for the CDR3: TGTGCCAGCAGTCCACAGGGGGCTACGTCTTTCTTT. Translation: CASSPQGATSFF.

This clonotype has a handful of counts. CDR3 sequence reads: CAISGTSGNTGELFF. The DNA of the CDR3 is TGTGCCATCAGTGGGACTAGCGGGAACACCGGGGAGCTGTTTTTT. This chain uses TRBV10-3 with TRBJ2-2; TRBD2 aligns across 10 bases. Germline CDR1 and CDR2: ENHRY and SYGVKD. The CDR3 has 15 amino acids. The ends lost 4 bases at V and 1 base at J; junction bases unmatched: 0.

Ten or more counts support this clonotype. The J gene is TRBJ1-5, the V gene TRBV20-1; D gene ambiguous. V was pared by 5 bases and J by 7 bases, with 21 bases between. The CDR3 spans 15 residues. The V gene's germline CDR1 is DFQATT and CDR2 SNEGSKA (reference sequence). This CDR3 is CSALSPGPDIQPQHF. CDR3 bases: TGCAGTGCTCTCTCTCCAGGCCCTGACATCCAGCCCCAGCATTTT.

This clonotype was seen only a few times. The chain has TRBV5-1 and TRBJ2-3; D is unclear. Trimming shortened V by 1 base and J by 6 bases, and 12 bases separated the two germline ends. The CDR3 runs 14 residues. Germline loops: CDR1 SGHRS, CDR2 YFSETQ. The CDR3 coding sequence is TGCGCCAGCAGCTTGTTTGATGATATCGATACGCAGTATTTT. This gives the protein CASSLFDDIDTQYF.

This chain connects TRBV27 to TRBJ2-2; D might be TRBD2 (7 bases). V was pared by 5 bases and J by 4 bases, with 20 bases between. Germline CDR1 reads MNHEY; CDR2 reads SMNVEV (reference sequence). The CDR3 totals 17 residues. The CDR3: CASSPWGASGATGELFF. Here the CDR3 DNA reads TGTGCCAGCAGTCCTTGGGGGGCTAGCGGTGCCACCGGGGAGCTGTTTTTT.

This clonotype showed up just a few times. The V call is TRBV10-3, the J call TRBJ1-2; D perhaps matches TRBD1 (6 bases). V lost 3 bases to trimming and J lost 2 bases, with 19 bases between them. This CDR3 has 17 residues. Germline V lookup: CDR1 ENHRY, CDR2 SYGVKD. CDR3 in DNA: TGTGCCATCAGTGACCCCCAGGGACAAGGGGGAAACTATGGCTACACCTTC. It encodes CAISDPQGQGGNYGYTF.

This clonotype showed up many times. This sequence joins TRBV12-3 or TRBV12-4 and TRBJ1-3, with D possibly being TRBD1 (5 bases). Trimming cost V 6 bases and J 0 bases, with 12 bases left between them. The CDR3 covers 15 residues. The CDR3 sequence: CASRLGTASGNTIYF. The CDR3 DNA sequence: TGTGCCAGCAGGCTAGGGACCGCCTCTGGAAACACCATATATTTT.

This clonotype has just a few counts. This chain links TRBV6-5 with TRBJ1-2; D is possibly TRBD1 (5 bases). V was cut by 1 base and J by 3 bases, with 9 bases left in between. The CDR3 totals 14 residues. Germline V gene sequence: CDR1 MNHEY, CDR2 SVGAGI. DNA for the CDR3: TGTGCCAGCAGTTACTTTGGGGGGGACTATGGCTACACCTTC. This encodes CASSYFGGDYGYTF.

Points on this clonotype: A read error may account for a junction end that differs from germline. The chain links TRBV12-3 or TRBV12-4 to TRBJ1-1; 7 nucleotides line up with TRBD1. The CDR3 totals 14 residues. CDR3 residues: CDSSYQGGNTEAFF. The CDR3 nucleotides are TGTGACAGCAGTTACCAGGGGGGGAACACTGAAGCTTTCTTT.

The chain combines TRBV11-2 with TRBJ2-5; tentative D call: TRBD2 (6 bases). Germline values: CDR1 SGHAT, CDR2 FQNNGV. The germline V and J ends were trimmed by 8 bases and 7 bases, with 20 bases remaining between them. This CDR3 has 14 amino acids. DNA for the CDR3: TGTGCCAGCGGTCTGTCGGGGGTCGAAAGGACCCAGTACTTC. This gives the protein CASGLSGVERTQYF.

This clonotype has just a few counts. J is TRBJ1-3 and V is TRBV3-1; 11 nucleotides line up with TRBD1. The CDR3 runs to 13 residues. V was clipped by 4 bases and J by 10 bases; unmatched bases: 3. The germline V gene has CDR1 LGHDT and CDR2 YNNKEL (reference sequence). CDR3 amino acids: CASSLGQGATIYF. The CDR3 DNA is TGTGCCAGCAGCCTAGGACAGGGGGCAACCATATATTTT.

This clonotype has at least ten counts. This chain links TRBV4-1 with TRBJ2-7; D is unclear. The germline CDR1 and CDR2 sequences are MGHRA and YSYEKL. Trimming shortened V by 0 bases and J by 0 bases, and 12 bases separated the two germline ends. The CDR3 covers 16 residues. CDR3 amino acids: CASSQDYIKSSYEQYF. The CDR3 coding sequence is TGCGCCAGCAGCCAAGACTACATCAAAAGCTCCTACGAGCAGTACTTC.

This clonotype was recorded a few times. This chain links TRBV25-1 with TRBJ2-5, with TRBD1 matching over 7 bases. V shed 4 bases and J 5 bases; nucleotides not matched to a gene: 7. The CDR3 is made up of 14 amino acids. Germline V gives CDR1 MGHDK, CDR2 SYGVNS. In nucleotides, the CDR3 is TGTGCCAGCAGTGGACGACAGGGAACGGAGACCCAGTACTTC. Translated, it gives CASSGRQGTETQYF.

This clonotype was counted ten times or more. The DNA for the CDR3 is TGCAGTGCGAACCTTGGACTAGCACCTAGCACAGATACGCAGTATTTT. Translation: CSANLGLAPSTDTQYF. The genes are TRBV20-1 and TRBJ2-3; the match to TRBD2 covers 8 bases. The V gene end was trimmed by 6 bases and the J gene end by 0 bases; junction bases not matched to a gene: 11. Germline CDR1 and CDR2: DFQATT and SNEGSKA (reference sequence). The CDR3 is 16 residues long.

The V and J genes are TRBV23-1 and TRBJ2-1; a weak D match, TRBD1 (6 bases). TRBV23-1 carries the ORF label, with uncertain function. The germline V and J ends were trimmed by 3 bases and 4 bases, with 16 bases remaining between them. The length of the CDR3 is 16 residues. The CDR3 coding sequence is TGCGCCAGCAGTCAGCCAACAGGGCATCGGTACAATGAGCAGTTCTTC. It is translated as CASSQPTGHRYNEQFF.

On this clonotype itself: Compared with germline, one end of the junction differs, possibly owing to a read error. This chain connects TRBV5-1 to TRBJ2-7; weak D call: TRBD1 (6 bases). CDR1 is SGHRS, CDR2 YFSETQ, per germline. This CDR3 is 14 amino acids long. CDR3 bases: TGCGCCAGCACCTTGGACAGCTTTGGGGACGAGCAGTACTTC. This encodes CASTLDSFGDEQYF.

This clonotype has more than one count but fewer than ten. V usage is TRBV24-1 and J usage is TRBJ2-1, with TRBD1 identical over 8 bases. The CDR3 sequence is 13 residues long. Germline CDR1 and CDR2: KGHDR and SFDVKD. With V trimmed by 0 bases and J by 15 bases, 6 bases remained unmatched. Written as DNA, the CDR3 is TGTGCCACCAGTGATTTGCCAGGACAGGGTCTGTTCTTC. Amino acids: CATSDLPGQGLFF.

In DNA, the CDR3 is TGCAGCGTTGGATTCATGTCACAAGAGACCCAGTACTTC. Amino acids: CSVGFMSQETQYF. This chain links TRBV29-1 with TRBJ2-5, with no clear D. Looked up from germline, CDR1 is SQVTM and CDR2 is ANQGSEA. The CDR3 is made up of 13 amino acids. The V end lost 4 bases, the J end lost 2 bases, and 11 bases lay between the germline ends.

The CDR3 reads CSVDPGGGDGYTF. In nucleotides, the CDR3 is TGCAGCGTTGATCCCGGAGGAGGAGATGGCTACACCTTC. The chain combines TRBV29-1 with TRBJ1-2; D gene ambiguous. Germline CDR1 SQVTM, CDR2 ANQGSEA. Trimming took 3 bases from V and 6 from J, leaving 14 bases between them. CDR3 length equals 13 residues.

The chain recombines TRBV15 with TRBJ2-7; 9 nucleotides match TRBD2. The CDR3 runs to 13 residues. The ends lost 1 base at V and 5 bases at J; junction bases unmatched: 0. CDR1 is LNHNV and CDR2 is YYDKDF in the germline V gene (reference sequence). This CDR3 reads CATSRGLADEQYF. The CDR3 region has the DNA TGTGCCACCAGCAGAGGACTAGCGGACGAGCAGTACTTC.

This clonotype has more than one count but fewer than ten. The chain couples TRBV9 to TRBJ2-7; 9 nucleotides agree with TRBD1. The CDR3 covers 15 residues. V was clipped by 4 bases and J by 5 bases; unmatched bases: 10. The germline V gene encodes CDR1 SGDLS and CDR2 YYNGEE. The CDR3 protein is CASSSSLDRGDEQYF. For the CDR3, the DNA is TGTGCCAGCAGCTCGAGTTTAGACAGGGGGGACGAGCAGTACTTC.

This clonotype was recorded at least ten times. The V call is TRBV29-1, the J call TRBJ2-2; TRBD1 aligns across 8 bases. CDR3 length equals 11 residues. V was clipped by 6 bases and J by 7 bases; unmatched bases: 1. CDR1 and CDR2 (germline): SQVTM, ANQGSEA. The chain's CDR3 is CSVGQGGELFF. DNA for the CDR3: TGCAGCGTAGGACAGGGCGGGGAGCTGTTTTTT.

The chain uses TRBV10-3 and TRBJ2-1; the match to TRBD2 covers 14 bases. Germline loops: CDR1 ENHRY, CDR2 SYGVKD. The CDR3 spans 16 residues. V shed 6 bases and J 5 bases; nucleotides not matched to a gene: 6. The CDR3 here is CAIRGLAGAGHNEQFF. In DNA form, the CDR3 reads TGTGCCATCAGGGGACTAGCGGGAGCTGGCCACAATGAGCAGTTCTTC.